This entry features one T cell receptor (beta chain) sequence. Antigen unknown. This specimen comes from a study of cytomegalovirus exposure and HLA in healthy donors. Points from the study as a whole: There were about 160 TCR beta chains listed as cytomegalovirus-associated. The authors confirmed in vitro that a few CMV-associated chains were specific for CMV antigens.

As for the donors, each was a healthy bone marrow donor. With 60 Vbeta and 13 Jbeta primers, the PCR was carried out. Profiling relied on immunoSEQ multiplex PCR, and the TCRdb table lists in-frame clones only, not all of them. The data hold 90,000 to 150,000 clones, with roughly 70% observed a single time. Germline assignment: CDR1 SGHRS and CDR2 YFSETQ. The CDR3 covers 14 residues. V was pared by 2 bases and J by 3 bases, with 11 bases between. This TCR derives from a woman aged 40 to 50 in good health and CMV-seronegative. The source material was PBMCs. The V gene is TRBV5-1, the J gene TRBJ2-5, with TRBD1 as a possible D gene (6 bases). The CDR3 region has the DNA TGCGCCAGCAGCTTAGGGTCAGGGGAAGAGACCCAGTACTTC. This encodes CASSLGSGEETQYF.